This T cell receptor (beta chain) is from a study of blood T cell repertoires in COVID-19. Sequencing was performed with immunoSEQ multiplex PCR; in TCRdb, only in-frame clones are kept and a portion is missing. The repertoire includes roughly 250,000 clones, about 93% of them detected once, and about 1.9% sits in the top ten. In terms of age and location, participants ranged from roughly 18 to 100 years and lived in about two dozen US areas. The sequence was collected from a young woman who had recovered from COVID-19. The source material was PBMCs or T cells enriched from blood (not recorded which).

The CDR3 loop is CASSPRPNVGYTF. The CDR3 bases are TGTGCCAGCAGCCCTAGGCCGAACGTTGGCTACACCTTC. The chain couples TRBV7-8 to TRBJ1-2, with D uncertain. Between the trimmed V and J ends, which lost 5 bases and 7 bases, there was a span of 14 bases. Germline V lookup: CDR1 SGHVS, CDR2 FQNEAQ. This CDR3 has 13 amino acids. Complete variable domain (other parts from reference TRBV7-8 and TRBJ1-2): GAGVSQSPRYKVAKRGQDVALRCDPISGHVSLFWYQQALGQGPEFLTYFQNEAQLDKSGLPSDRFFAERPEGSVSTLKIQRTQQEDSAVYLCASSPRPNVGYTFGSGTRLTVV.